One and the same sample provided the 31 T cell receptor beta chains below, sequenced in a study of CD4+ T cells in melanoma. TCRdb's copy holds only in-frame clones and misses some; the assay was immunoSEQ multiplex PCR. The table has 4,500 to 5,000 clones, 60% to 70% seen once; the top ten hold about 29%. Input material: cells from a culture (not recorded whether cultured in vitro). The receptors were sampled from a human donor with melanoma.

This clone qualifies as medium-sized. The chain combines TRBV3-1 (or the pseudogene TRBV3-2) with TRBJ2-2, with D perhaps TRBD1 (6 bases). CDR3 length: 14 amino acids. The V end was cut by 4 bases, the J end by 5 bases, with 11 bases between. Germline CDR1 is LGHDT and CDR2 is YNNKEL (reference sequence). Written as DNA, the CDR3 is TGTGCCAGCAGCCTACGGACAGAAACCGGGGAGCTGTTTTTT. Amino acids: CASSLRTETGELFF.

In this sample, this clone turned up a few times. This rearrangement joins TRBV3-1 (or the pseudogene TRBV3-2) to TRBJ1-6; a possible D gene is TRBD1 (6 bases). With 4 bases removed from V and 6 bases from J, the gap between germline ends came to 13 bases. Germline V lookup: CDR1 LGHDT, CDR2 YNNKEL (reference sequence). The CDR3 length is 15 residues. The DNA of the CDR3 is TGTGCCAGCAGCCGTCAGGGGACACGTAATTCACCCCTCCACTTT. Translating gives CASSRQGTRNSPLHF.

The CDR3 here is CASSDPGNTEAFF. CDR3 DNA: TGTGCCAGCAGTGACCCAGGGAACACTGAAGCTTTCTTT. The V call is TRBV6-1, the J call TRBJ1-1; D ambiguous. V was trimmed by 3 bases and J by 1 base, leaving 6 bases between them. This CDR3 contains 13 residues. Per germline, CDR1 MNHNS and CDR2 SASEGT.

The rearrangement joins TRBV19 to TRBJ2-2; 9 bases line up with TRBD1. CDR3 length: 16 amino acids. Trimming removed 2 bases from V and 7 bases from J; junction bases left unmatched: 8. Germline CDR1 LNHDA, CDR2 SQIVND (reference sequence). The CDR3 bases are TGTGCCAGTAGTATAACAGGGGGCCTCCTGGGCGGGGAGCTGTTTTTT. Translating it yields CASSITGGLLGGELFF.

The rearrangement joins TRBV6-6 to TRBJ2-3; D ambiguous. The CDR3 is 15 amino acids. V was pared by 0 bases and J by 5 bases, with 12 bases between. Germline CDR1 reads MNHNY; CDR2 reads SVGAGI (reference sequence). The CDR3 here is CASSYSGPAGDTQYF. CDR3 nucleotide sequence: TGTGCCAGCAGTTACTCGGGCCCGGCAGGAGATACGCAGTATTTT.

Concerning this clone: At the DNA level, this CDR3 is encoded by other sequences in the same sample as well. The rearrangement joins TRBV5-1 to TRBJ2-7; 11 nucleotides line up with TRBD1. Looked up from germline, CDR1 is SGHRS and CDR2 is YFSETQ. J gave up 3 bases and V 2 bases, and 1 base lay outside the gene matches. CDR3 length: 14 amino acids. The CDR3 sequence is CASSFGTGGYEQYF. The CDR3 nucleotides are TGCGCCAGCAGCTTCGGGACAGGGGGCTACGAGCAGTACTTC.

The rearrangement uses TRBV9 and TRBJ2-7; D unresolved. V dropped 0 bases and J dropped 3 bases, with 13 bases sitting between them. Germline CDR1 SGDLS, CDR2 YYNGEE. The CDR3 loop spans 15 amino acids. The CDR3 coding sequence is TGTGCCAGCAGCGTAGGTCCAGCGATCAGCTACGAGCAGTACTTC. Translating gives CASSVGPAISYEQYF.

The chain carries TRBV28 and TRBJ1-1, with TRBD1 identical over 7 bases. The CDR3 sequence is 14 residues long. V was clipped by 2 bases and J by 6 bases; unmatched bases: 6. Germline-derived CDR1 and CDR2 are MDHEN and SYDVKM. The CDR3 reads CASSLPGGSPEAFF. The CDR3 coding sequence is TGTGCCAGCAGTTTACCAGGGGGTTCGCCTGAAGCTTTCTTT.

The V gene is TRBV4-1, the J gene TRBJ1-1; D is ambiguous. The CDR3 covers 15 residues. V was pared by 1 base and J by 0 bases, with 9 bases between. In germline, CDR1 is MGHRA, CDR2 YSYEKL. The CDR3 DNA reads as TGCGCCAGCAGCCAAGGGACGGACGTGAACACTGAAGCTTTCTTT. Protein: CASSQGTDVNTEAFF.

This clone occurred once. This rearrangement joins TRBV7-9 to TRBJ2-2; 12 nucleotides align to TRBD2. V dropped 5 bases and J dropped 4; count of bases not matched to a gene: 5. Germline values: CDR1 SEHNR, CDR2 FQNEAQ (reference sequence). The CDR3 is 16 residues long. The CDR3 spells CASSTRLAGATGELFF. CDR3 nucleotides: TGTGCCAGCAGCACCAGACTAGCGGGGGCCACCGGGGAGCTGTTTTTT.

This CDR3 is CASRNNPTLVSGNTIYF. DNA of the CDR3: TGTGCCAGCAGGAACAATCCCACGTTGGTCTCTGGAAACACCATATATTTT. V and J are TRBV2 and TRBJ1-3; no firm D call. This CDR3 has 17 amino acids. Germline CDR1 is SNHLY and CDR2 is FYNNEI. V lost 6 bases, J lost 0 bases, and 18 bases lay in between.

The J gene is TRBJ2-2, the V gene TRBV28; TRBD1 aligns across 9 bases. The trim removed 3 bases at V and 4 bases at J, leaving 3 bases unmatched. The CDR3 consists of 15 residues. CDR1 and CDR2 from the germline V gene are MDHEN and SYDVKM. The CDR3: CASSLKTGGTGELFF. In DNA form, the CDR3 reads TGTGCCAGCAGTTTGAAGACAGGGGGCACCGGGGAGCTGTTTTTT.

The V call is TRBV18, the J call TRBJ1-1, with unresolved D. Germline CDR1 and CDR2: KGHSH and LQKENI. This CDR3 region has 14 residues. With 5 bases removed from V and 4 bases from J, the gap between germline ends came to 14 bases. The CDR3 DNA reads TGTGCCAGCTCAGTGAGAGCCGGAGGCACTGAAGCTTTCTTT. Protein sequence: CASSVRAGGTEAFF.

By share of the sample, this clone is medium-sized (0.01 to 0.1%). The CDR3 bases are TGTGCCAGTAGTATACAGGGACAGGGCTACGAGCAGTACTTC. This gives the protein CASSIQGQGYEQYF. The gene calls are TRBV19 and TRBJ2-7, with 9 bases that match TRBD1. This CDR3 spans 14 amino acids. The germline gives CDR1 LNHDA, CDR2 SQIVND (reference sequence). V trimming: 2 bases; J trimming: 3 bases; junction bases outside the gene matches: 2.

The chain recombines TRBV18 with TRBJ1-5, with D perhaps matching TRBD1 (5 bases). The CDR3 runs 14 residues. V lost 6 bases, J lost 2 bases, and 11 bases lay in between. CDR1 and CDR2 from the germline V gene are KGHSH and LQKENI. Here the CDR3 reads CASSLGGGNQPQHF. The CDR3 DNA sequence: TGTGCCAGCTCCCTCGGGGGGGGCAATCAGCCCCAGCATTTT.

The chain recombines TRBV29-1 with TRBJ2-7, with 9 bases aligning to TRBD1. The CDR3 has 14 residues. Germline V CDR1 and CDR2: SQVTM, ANQGSEA. Germline trimming cut 0 bases from V and 9 bases from J; bases unmatched to any gene: 9. CDR3 bases: TGCAGCGTTGAAGAGGGACAGGGCCTTCGTGGGCAGTACTTC. It is translated as CSVEEGQGLRGQYF.

This clone has more than one count but fewer than ten. The rearrangement uses TRBV19 and TRBJ2-2, with a weak D call TRBD2 (6 bases). V was shortened by 6 bases and J by 5 bases, with 13 bases between the two germline ends. The germline CDR1 and CDR2 sequences are LNHDA and SQIVND (reference sequence). This CDR3 comprises 14 residues. The CDR3 region is CASRVAEHTGELFF. CDR3 nucleotide sequence: TGTGCCAGTAGGGTAGCGGAACATACCGGGGAGCTGTTTTTT.

The genes are TRBV27 and TRBJ2-3; no reliable D call. Deletions cut 10 bases from V and 5 bases from J, with 13 bases between. This CDR3 has 12 amino acids. The V gene's germline CDR1 is MNHEY and CDR2 SMNVEV (reference sequence). Here the CDR3 reads CATGVRLDTQYF. The CDR3 coding sequence is TGTGCCACCGGAGTTCGTCTAGATACGCAGTATTTT.

The chain links TRBV13 to TRBJ1-3, with 9 positions matching TRBD1. CDR3 length: 15 amino acids. Per the germline V gene, CDR1 is PRHDT and CDR2 is FYEKMQ (reference sequence). The V segment lost 5 bases and the J segment 4 bases; nucleotides outside the gene matches: 6. This chain's CDR3 is CASSAGQGIGNTIYF. The CDR3 DNA sequence: TGTGCCAGCAGCGCGGGACAGGGAATCGGAAACACCATATATTTT.

The chain uses TRBV3-1 (or the pseudogene TRBV3-2) and TRBJ2-7; 7 nucleotides agree with TRBD2. Germline V gene lookup returns CDR1 LGHDT and CDR2 YNNKEL (reference sequence). This CDR3 is 16 amino acids long. The trim removed 0 bases at V and 2 bases at J, leaving 7 bases unmatched. CDR3 nucleotide sequence: TGTGCCAGCAGCCAAGAAGGGCAGGGAGGGACCTACGAGCAGTACTTC. It encodes CASSQEGQGGTYEQYF.

This clone was counted only a few times. The genes are TRBV7-2 and TRBJ1-5, with a tentative D call TRBD1 (5 bases). The CDR3 is made up of 14 amino acids. Germline V CDR1 and CDR2: SGHTA, FQGNSA. Deletions cut 0 bases from V and 4 bases from J, with 7 bases between. Here the CDR3 reads CASSLAAGNQPQHF. The CDR3 nucleotides read TGTGCCAGCAGCTTAGCGGCAGGGAATCAGCCCCAGCATTTT. The entire variable domain, with the rest obtained from reference TRBV7-2 and TRBJ1-5, is as follows: GAGVSQSPSNKVTEKGKDVELRCDPISGHTALYWYRQSLGQGLEFLIYFQGNSAPDKSGLPSDRFSAERTGGSVSTLTIQRTQQEDSAVYLCASSLAAGNQPQHFGDGTRLSIL.

The V gene is TRBV28, the J gene TRBJ1-4; the match to TRBD1 covers 7 bases. V lost 6 bases to trimming and J lost 8 bases; unmatched junction nucleotides: 9. The CDR3 runs to 14 residues. Germline CDR1 is MDHEN and CDR2 is SYDVKM. The CDR3 DNA sequence: TGTGCCAGCAGCCCACAGGGGCGCGGCGAAAAACTGTTTTTT. Its translation is CASSPQGRGEKLFF.

The gene calls are TRBV28 and TRBJ1-1; maybe TRBD1 (5 bases). Trimming removed 6 bases at V and 5 bases at J, with 13 bases between. This CDR3 spans 13 amino acids. Germline V gene sequence: CDR1 MDHEN, CDR2 SYDVKM. As DNA, the CDR3 is TGTGCCAGCAGCCTCGGGGGTTTTACTGAAGCTTTCTTT. Amino acid sequence: CASSLGGFTEAFF.

The chain carries TRBV7-3 and TRBJ2-2; the D gene is possibly TRBD2 (6 bases). The germline CDR1 and CDR2 sequences are SGHTA and FQGTGA. V was trimmed by 4 bases and J by 5 bases, leaving 14 bases between them. The CDR3 has 15 residues. Here the CDR3 DNA reads TGTGCCAGCAGCTCCCTCGGGGGTGGGACCGGGGAGCTGTTTTTT. This gives the protein CASSSLGGGTGELFF.

V is TRBV6-1 and J is TRBJ1-2, with no clear D. Trimming removed 1 base from V and 2 bases from J, with 5 bases in between. CDR1 is MNHNS and CDR2 is SASEGT in the germline V gene. The CDR3 loop spans 13 amino acids. CDR3 protein: CASSEGGNYGYTF. The DNA of the CDR3 is TGTGCCAGCAGTGAAGGCGGAAACTATGGCTACACCTTC.

The gene calls are TRBV4-1 and TRBJ1-6, with a tentative D call TRBD1 (6 bases). The CDR3 is 15 residues long. Germline V gives CDR1 MGHRA, CDR2 YSYEKL. V gave up 4 bases and J gave up 8 bases, with 15 bases separating them. Written as DNA, the CDR3 is TGCGCCAGCAGCCCCTGGGGCAGGGGTGATTCACCCCTCCACTTT. Translated, it gives CASSPWGRGDSPLHF.

Only a few counts were recorded for this clone. The chain employs TRBV28 and TRBJ2-5; D remains ambiguous. The V end lost 8 bases, the J end lost 5 bases, and 18 bases lay between the germline ends. The CDR3 spans 14 residues. The germline gives CDR1 MDHEN, CDR2 SYDVKM. The CDR3 spells CASSYGKSPETQYF. As DNA, the CDR3 is TGTGCCAGCTCGTATGGGAAGTCGCCGGAGACCCAGTACTTC.

This clone was recorded once. This chain joins TRBV20-1 and TRBJ2-5, with TRBD2 as a possible D gene (7 bases). This CDR3 comprises 14 residues. The V end was cut by 3 bases, the J end by 4 bases, with 15 bases between. Germline V gives CDR1 DFQATT, CDR2 SNEGSKA (reference sequence). The CDR3 reads CSASAGGRGETQYF. CDR3 nucleotide sequence: TGCAGTGCTAGTGCCGGGGGGCGGGGAGAGACCCAGTACTTC.

J is TRBJ2-5 and V is TRBV28; D tentatively fits TRBD1 or TRBD2 (5 bases each). Germline CDR1 is MDHEN and CDR2 is SYDVKM. Between the trimmed V and J ends, which lost 7 bases and 4 bases, there was a span of 25 bases. This CDR3 has 17 amino acids. CDR3 residues: CASTKDGPGRILETQYF. CDR3 nucleotide sequence: TGTGCCAGCACAAAGGATGGGCCGGGACGCATATTAGAGACCCAGTACTTC.

The chain combines TRBV5-1 with TRBJ2-7; maybe TRBD1 (6 bases). V dropped 4 bases and J dropped 3 bases, with 17 bases sitting between them. The CDR3 covers 15 residues. Looked up from germline, CDR1 is SGHRS and CDR2 is YFSETQ. CDR3 in amino acids: CASSPEDRRDYEQYF. CDR3 DNA: TGCGCCAGCAGCCCAGAAGACAGGAGAGACTACGAGCAGTACTTC.

This clone appeared a few times. The genes are TRBV30 and TRBJ2-6; 7 nucleotides agree with TRBD1. J gave up 4 bases and V 4 bases, and 7 bases lay outside the gene matches. The CDR3 is 15 residues long. In germline, CDR1 is GTSNPN, CDR2 SVGIG (reference sequence). The CDR3: CAWIHRGSGANVLTF. The CDR3, as DNA: TGTGCCTGGATTCACAGGGGATCCGGGGCCAACGTCCTGACTTTC.